The T cell receptor beta chain described here comes from a study of CD8+CD57+ T cells in acquired aplastic anemia. Findings of the study overall: Researchers report that 25 to 30 CD8+ CDR3 sequences appeared in both patients and controls.

CDR3 and TCR beta VDJ profiling relied on genomic DNA as the template. From the reads, TCRdb called clonotypes with MiXCR, one entry per CDR3 protein. The table has around 430,000 distinct CDR3 sequences, around 30% seen once; the top ten hold 0.8% to 0.85%. Between the trimmed V and J ends, which lost 5 bases and 4 bases, there was a span of 8 bases. Germline lookup yields CDR1 KGHSH and CDR2 LQKENI. The CDR3 consists of 12 residues. Details on this clonotype: The antigen remains unidentified.

It was patients with CD8+CD57+ cell expansion by flow cytometry who were chosen for sequencing. The clonotype comes from a human donor with aplastic anemia. The sequencing sample was made of sorted CD4+, CD8+, or CD8+CD57+ T cells (not recorded which) from PBMCs. This chain joins TRBV18 and TRBJ1-2; D is undetermined. The CDR3 protein is CASSGGIYGYTF. The DNA for the CDR3 is TGTGCCAGCTCAGGAGGGATCTATGGCTACACCTTC.